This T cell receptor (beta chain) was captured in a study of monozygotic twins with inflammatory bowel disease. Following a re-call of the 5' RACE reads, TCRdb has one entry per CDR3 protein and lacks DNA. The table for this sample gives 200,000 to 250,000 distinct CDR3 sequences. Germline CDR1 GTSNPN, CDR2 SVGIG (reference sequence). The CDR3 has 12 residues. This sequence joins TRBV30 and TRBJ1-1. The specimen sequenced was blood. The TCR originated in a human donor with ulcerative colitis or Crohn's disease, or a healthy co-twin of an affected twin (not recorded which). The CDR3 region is CAWSATAREAFF.